This entry lists 32 T cell receptor beta chains sequenced from one sample in a study of T cells after yellow fever vaccination. MiXCR, run by TCRdb on the 5' RACE reads, gives a single entry per CDR3 protein. This sample has some 560,000 distinct CDR3 sequences; less than 20% occur once, and the top ten carry roughly a sixth. This specimen consisted of PBMCs, obtained 5 days after the first yellow fever vaccination. Source of these receptors: a man aged 18 to 30 who received the YFV17D yellow fever vaccine.

This clonotype appeared many times. The chain combines TRBV5-1 with TRBJ2-3, with D uncertain. This CDR3 contains 12 residues. Germline V gene data show CDR1 as SGHRS and CDR2 as YFSETQ. V was shortened by 5 bases and J by 6 bases, with 10 bases between the two germline ends. The DNA of the CDR3 is TGCGCCAGCAGGCGTGAAACGGATACGCAGTATTTT. Its protein is CASRRETDTQYF.

This clonotype was detected only a few times. The rearrangement links TRBV7-9 to TRBJ1-1; TRBD1 is a possible D gene (6 bases). The CDR3 covers 16 residues. Trimming cost V 4 bases and J 0 bases, with 15 bases left between them. The germline V gene encodes CDR1 SEHNR and CDR2 FQNEAQ (reference sequence). The CDR3 sequence: CASSSPGGQMNTEAFF. The CDR3 bases are TGTGCCAGCAGCTCGCCAGGTGGACAGATGAACACTGAAGCTTTCTTT. Full variable domain (outside the CDR3, taken from reference TRBV7-9 and TRBJ1-1): DTGVSQNPRHKITKRGQNVTFRCDPISEHNRLYWYRQTLGQGPEFLTYFQNEAQLEKSRLLSDRFSAERPKGSFSTLEIQRTEQGDSAMYLCASSSPGGQMNTEAFFGQGTRLTVV.

Only a few counts were recorded for this clonotype. V is TRBV11-2 and J is TRBJ2-5; 8 nucleotides match TRBD1. This CDR3 has 16 amino acids. Unmatched junction bases numbered 8, after V lost 5 bases and J lost 0 bases. CDR1 is SGHAT and CDR2 is FQNNGV in the germline V gene. The CDR3: CASSAGGAGYQETQYF. Here the CDR3 DNA reads TGTGCCAGCAGCGCAGGGGGCGCGGGGTACCAAGAGACCCAGTACTTC.

The rearrangement links TRBV5-1 to TRBJ2-3, with D uncertain. This CDR3 is 17 amino acids long. V lost 3 bases to trimming and J lost 4 bases, with 21 bases between them. CDR1 and CDR2 from the germline V gene are SGHRS and YFSETQ. The CDR3 spells CASSSTYTRPRADTQYF. DNA for the CDR3: TGCGCCAGCAGCTCGACGTATACCCGACCCCGGGCAGATACGCAGTATTTT.

This clonotype was seen only a few times. The chain uses TRBV12-5 and TRBJ1-2; no reliable D call. Germline CDR1 and CDR2: LGHNT and FRNRAP. V was cut by 0 bases and J by 8 bases, with 16 bases left in between. This CDR3 is 15 amino acids long. The CDR3 sequence: CASGLVLSPGDGYTF. For the CDR3, the DNA is TGTGCTAGTGGTTTGGTACTCTCGCCAGGCGACGGCTACACCTTC.

The chain combines TRBV4-1 with TRBJ2-5; TRBD1 matches 8 bases. V was clipped by 4 bases and J by 3 bases; unmatched bases: 4. Germline loops: CDR1 MGHRA, CDR2 YSYEKL. The CDR3 covers 14 residues. DNA of the CDR3: TGCGCCAGCAGCCGGACGACAGGGGAAGAGACCCAGTACTTC. It is translated as CASSRTTGEETQYF.

This clonotype occurred a few times. The CDR3 region is CASSLMTAGNEKLFF. CDR3 DNA sequence: TGTGCCAGCAGTTTAATGACCGCCGGGAATGAAAAACTGTTTTTT. The V and J genes are TRBV27 and TRBJ1-4; D remains ambiguous. The germline V and J ends were trimmed by 2 bases and 5 bases, with 12 bases remaining between them. Germline CDR1 MNHEY, CDR2 SMNVEV (reference sequence). The CDR3 has 15 amino acids.

The V gene is TRBV29-1, the J gene TRBJ2-2; possibly TRBD2 for D (5 bases). This CDR3 region has 14 residues. V lost 7 bases to trimming and J lost 4 bases, with 16 bases between them. Germline V gene sequence: CDR1 SQVTM, CDR2 ANQGSEA. The CDR3 DNA sequence: TGCAGCGCCTTAACTGGGAGTGGCACCGGGGAGCTGTTTTTT. It specifies CSALTGSGTGELFF.

This clonotype was found a few times. The chain combines TRBV27 with TRBJ2-1; 7 bases map to TRBD2. CDR1 MNHEY and CDR2 SMNVEV come from the germline V gene (reference sequence). Losses at the gene ends were 5 bases for V and 6 bases for J; bases not matched to a gene: 13. The CDR3 sequence is 16 residues long. The chain's CDR3 is CASSPRSAGTVNEQFF. The CDR3, as DNA: TGTGCCAGCAGTCCCCGGTCAGCGGGGACCGTCAATGAGCAGTTCTTC.

This clonotype appeared a few times. CDR3 protein: CASSKETDYKPQHF. The DNA for the CDR3 is TGTGCCAGCAGCAAAGAAACAGATTACAAGCCCCAGCATTTT. J is TRBJ1-5 and V is TRBV21-1. TRBV21-1 is a known pseudogene. The CDR3 has 14 residues.

The chain carries TRBV6-2 or TRBV6-3 and TRBJ2-3; the D is unclear. The CDR3 runs 16 residues. In germline, CDR1 is MNHEY, CDR2 SVGEGT. The V end was cut by 1 base, the J end by 6 bases, with 17 bases between. The CDR3 DNA follows: TGTGCCAGCAGTTACTACCAAGGACCAGAAGGGGATACGCAGTATTTT. This sequence encodes CASSYYQGPEGDTQYF.

This clonotype appeared a few times. V is TRBV4-1 and J is TRBJ2-5; possible D gene TRBD1, 5 bases. CDR1 is MGHRA and CDR2 is YSYEKL in the germline V gene. This CDR3 has 15 residues. Trimming stripped 1 base from V and 3 bases from J, with 12 bases between. As DNA, the CDR3 is TGCGCCAGCAGCCAAGGACCCCGCAGGGAAGAGACCCAGTACTTC. Its protein is CASSQGPRREETQYF.

This clonotype has a handful of counts. The genes are TRBV6-1 and TRBJ2-3, with 8 bases aligning to TRBD1. V shed 5 bases, J shed 1 base, and the junction held 8 bases outside the gene matches. This CDR3 spans 16 amino acids. From germline, CDR1 is MNHNS and CDR2 SASEGT. The CDR3 DNA reads TGTGCCAGCAGTCGTTTTCCGGGACAGGGCACAGATACGCAGTATTTT. This encodes CASSRFPGQGTDTQYF.

This clonotype was picked up a small number of times. The chain has TRBV30 and TRBJ2-3; D may be TRBD1 or TRBD2 (5 bases each). The V gene's germline CDR1 is GTSNPN and CDR2 SVGIG (reference sequence). The V gene lost 4 bases and the J gene lost 4 bases, with 12 bases spanning the gap. The CDR3 is made up of 13 amino acids. The CDR3 protein is CAWTPGAADTQYF. CDR3 in DNA: TGTGCCTGGACCCCCGGGGCCGCAGATACGCAGTATTTT.

This chain links TRBV7-9 with TRBJ2-7; unclear D gene. V was trimmed by 5 bases and J by 2 bases, leaving 10 bases between them. Germline V gene lookup returns CDR1 SEHNR and CDR2 FQNEAQ (reference sequence). This CDR3 is built from 13 residues. The CDR3: CASSADSTYEQYF. The DNA for the CDR3 is TGTGCCAGCAGCGCAGACTCTACCTACGAGCAGTACTTC.

The table lists this clonotype with a few counts. This chain connects TRBV19 to TRBJ2-1; a weak D match, TRBD2 (6 bases). The CDR3 spans 12 residues. Germline CDR1 LNHDA, CDR2 SQIVND (reference sequence). Trimming cost V 5 bases and J 5 bases, with 7 bases left between them. DNA of the CDR3: TGTGCCAGTAGTCAGCGGGACAATGAGCAGTTCTTC. Amino acids: CASSQRDNEQFF.

The V gene is TRBV9, the J gene TRBJ2-2; either TRBD1 or TRBD2 may fit D (5 bases each). This CDR3 spans 14 amino acids. CDR1 SGDLS and CDR2 YYNGEE come from the germline V gene. The ends were cut back, 5 bases at V and 3 bases at J, with 11 bases in the middle. CDR3 region: CASRNMGDTGELFF. The CDR3 nucleotides are TGTGCCAGCAGGAACATGGGGGACACCGGGGAGCTGTTTTTT.

This clonotype was seen only a few times. The chain recombines TRBV5-1 with TRBJ2-2; the D is unclear. This CDR3 has 14 amino acids. Germline CDR1 is SGHRS and CDR2 is YFSETQ. V was shortened by 4 bases and J by 1 base, with 8 bases between the two germline ends. CDR3 amino acids: CASSPAMNTGELFF. CDR3 nucleotide sequence: TGCGCCAGCAGCCCGGCCATGAACACCGGGGAGCTGTTTTTT.

The chain combines TRBV20-1 with TRBJ2-3; possibly TRBD1 for D (6 bases). The V gene's germline CDR1 is DFQATT and CDR2 SNEGSKA (reference sequence). The germline V and J ends were trimmed by 0 bases and 4 bases, with 11 bases remaining between them. This CDR3 comprises 14 residues. As DNA, the CDR3 is TGCAGTGCTAGAGAATGGGGGCTCCCAGATACGCAGTATTTT. Translated: CSAREWGLPDTQYF.

This clonotype was counted ten times or more. This chain connects TRBV4-2 to TRBJ2-3; 10 bases fit TRBD2. V shed 0 bases and J 0 bases; nucleotides not matched to a gene: 12. Per germline, CDR1 LGHNA and CDR2 YNFKEQ. The CDR3 has 20 residues. The CDR3 here is CASSQELAGRLSSSTDTQYF. The CDR3 region has the DNA TGTGCCAGCAGCCAAGAACTAGCGGGGAGGCTATCCTCTAGCACAGATACGCAGTATTTT.

This clonotype has only a few counts. The chain is built from TRBV5-1 and TRBJ2-1; no firm D call. Germline CDR1 reads SGHRS; CDR2 reads YFSETQ. Trimming took off 1 base at V and 4 bases at J, with 12 bases between the two ends. The length of the CDR3 is 15 residues. CDR3 sequence (DNA): TGCGCCAGCAGCTTGAGCAACTACCAATACAATGAGCAGTTCTTC. As protein: CASSLSNYQYNEQFF. Drawing the rest from reference TRBV5-1 and TRBJ2-1, the complete variable domain is KAGVTQTPRYLIKTRGQQVTLSCSPISGHRSVSWYQQTPGQGLQFLFEYFSETQRNKGNFPGRFSGRQFSNSRSEMNVSTLELGDSALYLCASSLSNYQYNEQFFGPGTRLTVL.

The table lists this clonotype with many counts. The chain carries TRBV12-3 or TRBV12-4 and TRBJ1-5; TRBD1 matches at 8 bases. This CDR3 has 15 amino acids. The junction had 10 bases not matched to a gene; V was cut back by 8 bases and J by 4 bases. The CDR3 loop is CASGDNRGLNQPQHF. CDR3 DNA: TGTGCCAGCGGAGACAACAGGGGGTTAAATCAGCCCCAGCATTTT.

Many counts were recorded for this clonotype. The junction departs from the called germline gene at one end, perhaps through a read error. The chain uses TRBV4-1 and TRBJ2-5; D gene ambiguous. This CDR3 has 12 residues. The germline CDR1 and CDR2 sequences are MGHRA and YSYEKL. CDR3 in DNA: TGTGCCAGCAGCCAAGATTTGGAGACCCAGTACTTC. The encoded protein is CASSQDLETQYF.

The chain joins TRBV19 to TRBJ1-1; D is undetermined. The germline V gene encodes CDR1 LNHDA and CDR2 SQIVND (reference sequence). With 3 bases removed from V and 3 bases from J, the gap between germline ends came to 11 bases. This CDR3 is built from 14 residues. CDR3 DNA: TGTGCCAGTAGTATGTGGGTAGCGGACACTGAAGCTTTCTTT. Its translation is CASSMWVADTEAFF.

This clonotype came up a few times. The genes are TRBV7-8 and TRBJ2-1; D unresolved. The germline V gene has CDR1 SGHVS and CDR2 FQNEAQ. CDR3 length equals 14 residues. V lost 6 bases to trimming and J lost 5 bases, with 14 bases between them. CDR3 DNA: TGTGCCAGCAGTCCCTCCCGAGTCGACAATGAGCAGTTCTTC. It specifies CASSPSRVDNEQFF.

This clonotype was seen more than once but under ten times. The chain recombines TRBV20-1 with TRBJ2-6; D is uncertain. Per germline, CDR1 DFQATT and CDR2 SNEGSKA (reference sequence). Trimming cost V 7 bases and J 0 bases, with 16 bases left between them. This CDR3 region has 16 residues. The CDR3 loop is CSVRREDRSGANVLTF. CDR3 DNA sequence: TGCAGTGTTCGGAGAGAAGACCGCTCTGGGGCCAACGTCCTGACTTTC.

This chain links TRBV7-9 with TRBJ2-1, with TRBD1 matching 8 bases. Germline assignment: CDR1 SEHNR and CDR2 FQNEAQ (reference sequence). CDR3 length: 15 amino acids. The V segment lost 11 bases and the J segment 7 bases; nucleotides outside the gene matches: 16. CDR3 in amino acids: CAGRGGTGYGNEQFF. The CDR3 nucleotides are TGTGCCGGTCGCGGAGGGACAGGATATGGGAATGAGCAGTTCTTC.

This chain links TRBV12-3 or TRBV12-4 with TRBJ1-1; the match to TRBD1 covers 7 bases. The length of the CDR3 is 13 residues. After removal of 6 bases from V and 8 bases from J, the junction contained 9 bases not matched to a gene. In DNA, the CDR3 is TGTGCCAGCAGCCCGATTGGGACAGCCGAAGCTTTCTTT. Amino acids: CASSPIGTAEAFF.

This clonotype has a handful of counts. V gene TRBV6-2 or TRBV6-3 combines with J gene TRBJ2-1, with a possible D match to TRBD2 (7 bases). In germline, CDR1 is MNHEY, CDR2 SVGEGT. The CDR3 has 16 amino acids. Trimming removed 2 bases from V and 1 base from J, with 12 bases in between. The CDR3 DNA is TGTGCCAGCAGTTACGTCGAGGGGGGGTCCTACAATGAGCAGTTCTTC. Translated, it gives CASSYVEGGSYNEQFF.

The J gene is TRBJ2-7, the V gene TRBV12-3 or TRBV12-4; 7 bases agree with TRBD1. The CDR3 length is 15 residues. V lost 2 bases and J lost 4; bases outside the gene matches: 8. The CDR3 protein is CASSLKLGQLYEQYF. In DNA, the CDR3 is TGTGCCAGCAGTTTAAAGCTGGGACAGCTGTACGAGCAGTACTTC.

The rearrangement uses TRBV12-3 or TRBV12-4 and TRBJ2-3; D gene ambiguous. The CDR3 totals 13 residues. Trimming pared 3 bases from V and 5 bases from J, leaving 9 bases between. Here the CDR3 DNA reads TGTGCCAGCAGTTTGGGTATGGGAGATACGCAGTATTTT. Protein: CASSLGMGDTQYF.

V usage is TRBV20-1 and J usage is TRBJ2-5; maybe TRBD1 (5 bases). The germline V and J ends were trimmed by 2 bases and 2 bases, with 9 bases remaining between them. The length of the CDR3 is 13 residues. Germline V gives CDR1 DFQATT, CDR2 SNEGSKA (reference sequence). The CDR3 DNA reads TGCAGTGCTAGATTTCCAGGGCAAGAGACCCAGTACTTC. Translating it yields CSARFPGQETQYF.